These T cell receptor beta chains were read from a single sample in a study of cytomegalovirus exposure and HLA in healthy donors. Assay used: immunoSEQ multiplex PCR; TCRdb lists only in-frame clones, some missing. The sample gives 140,000 to 150,000 clones, approximately 70% of which show up once; 2% to 2.5% is in the top ten. The material sequenced was PBMCs. These receptors originate from a woman aged 55-75 years in good health and CMV-seropositive. CDR3s include the opening cysteine and the closing phenylalanine or tryptophan. A D gene is named only where the DNA matches it firmly. Part of the rows lack a size; the others show once, few, many or a class for expanded clones.

V	size	D	J	CDR3	DNA
TRBV6-1	NA	NA	TRBJ2-1	CASSEASYSYNEQFF	TGTGCCAGCAGTGAGGCTAGCTACTCCTACAATGAGCAGTTCTTC
TRBV15	NA	NA	TRBJ1-2	CATSTGQRVYGYTF	TGTGCCACCAGCACCGGACAGAGAGTCTATGGCTACACCTTC
TRBV2	NA	TRBD2	TRBJ2-1	CASSERGLAGVNEQFF	TGTGCCAGCAGTGAACGAGGACTAGCGGGAGTCAATGAGCAGTTCTTC
TRBV6-5	NA	TRBD2	TRBJ2-3	CASSYISSGRVDTQYF	TGTGCCAGCAGTTACATTTCTAGCGGGAGGGTAGATACGCAGTATTTT
TRBV7-2	few	NA	TRBJ2-7	CASTKQVGQKTYEQYF	TGTGCCAGCACCAAGCAGGTTGGACAGAAAACCTACGAGCAGTACTTC
TRBV7-9	once	NA	TRBJ2-5	CASSLIWGEQETQYF	TGTGCCAGCAGCTTAATATGGGGCGAGCAAGAGACCCAGTACTTC
TRBV5-1	NA	TRBD1	TRBJ1-2	CASSSAGGTYGYTF	TGCGCCAGCAGCTCGGCAGGGGGCACTTATGGCTACACCTTC
TRBV2	NA	NA	TRBJ1-1	CASSVAIQGAEAFF	TGTGCCAGCAGTGTTGCTATACAGGGAGCTGAAGCTTTCTTT
TRBV9	NA	NA	TRBJ1-2	CASSPRTVIGGYTF	TGTGCCAGCAGCCCCCGGACAGTTATTGGTGGCTACACCTTC
TRBV5-1	NA	TRBD2	TRBJ2-7	CASSYGGDTYEQYF	TGCGCCAGCAGTTACGGGGGGGACACCTACGAGCAGTACTTC
TRBV7-7	NA	TRBD1	TRBJ2-1	CASSLGQGRDEQFF	TGTGCCAGCAGCTTAGGACAGGGGAGAGATGAGCAGTTCTTC
TRBV2	NA	TRBD1	TRBJ2-6	CASESGQGTSGANVLTF	TGTGCCAGCGAATCGGGACAGGGGACCTCTGGGGCCAACGTCCTGACTTTC
TRBV30	few	NA	TRBJ1-2	CAWSIEDYGYTF	TGTGCCTGGAGTATAGAGGACTATGGCTACACCTTC
TRBV5-4	NA	NA	TRBJ1-2	CASSSDFNYGYTF	TGTGCCAGCAGCTCCGACTTTAACTATGGCTACACCTTC
TRBV7-9	few	NA	TRBJ1-5	CASSFSESNQPQHF	TGTGCCAGCAGCTTCAGCGAAAGCAATCAGCCCCAGCATTTT
TRBV29-1	NA	NA	TRBJ1-2	CSVQTVYGYTF	TGCAGCGTGCAGACAGTCTATGGCTACACCTTC
TRBV28	NA	NA	TRBJ2-5	CASSSGRLETQYF	TGTGCCAGCAGTTCAGGGAGGCTGGAGACCCAGTACTTC
TRBV5-1	NA	TRBD2	TRBJ2-1	CASSLDLAAYNEQFF	TGCGCCAGCAGCTTGGACCTAGCGGCCTACAATGAGCAGTTCTTC
TRBV7-9	once	NA	TRBJ1-1	CASSLVSGRQGTEAFF	TGTGCCAGCAGCTTAGTTTCGGGGCGTCAGGGGACTGAAGCTTTCTTT
TRBV9	NA	NA	TRBJ1-3	CASSVEEGQSGNTIYF	TGTGCCAGCAGCGTAGAGGAGGGCCAGTCTGGAAACACCATATATTTT
TRBV7-9	NA	NA	TRBJ2-2	CASSLVSGVTGELFF	TGTGCCAGCAGCTTAGTTTCAGGGGTCACCGGGGAGCTGTTTTTT
TRBV14	NA	NA	TRBJ2-7	CASTRGLDSEQYF	TGTGCCAGCACCCGGGGGTTGGATAGCGAGCAGTACTTC
TRBV7-3	NA	TRBD2	TRBJ2-3	CASSLRAGATDTQYF	TGTGCCAGCAGCTTACGAGCGGGAGCAACAGATACGCAGTATTTT
TRBV5-1	NA	NA	TRBJ2-3	CASSLRGSTDTQYF	TGCGCCAGCAGCTTGAGAGGAAGCACAGATACGCAGTATTTT
TRBV28	NA	TRBD1	TRBJ1-2	CASGFDRGQYGYTF	TGTGCCAGCGGGTTTGACAGGGGACAATATGGCTACACCTTC
TRBV28	once	TRBD2	TRBJ2-7	CASSPPGGGANEQYF	TGTGCCAGCAGCCCGCCGGGGGGAGGGGCTAACGAGCAGTACTTC
TRBV29-1	NA	TRBD1	TRBJ1-1	CSVDRGSTEAFF	TGCAGCGTGGACAGGGGTAGCACTGAAGCTTTCTTT
TRBV6-5	few	NA	TRBJ1-3	CASSYSFLSGNTIYF	TGTGCCAGCAGTTACAGCTTCCTCTCTGGAAACACCATATATTTT
TRBV5-6	NA	TRBD1	TRBJ1-5	CASSSWTGATNQPQHF	TGTGCCAGCAGCTCCTGGACAGGGGCTACCAATCAGCCCCAGCATTTT
TRBV7-3	NA	NA	TRBJ1-2	CASSPGGNGAYGYTF	TGTGCCAGCAGCCCAGGCGGAAATGGGGCCTATGGCTACACCTTC
TRBV5-6	NA	NA	TRBJ1-1	CASSPLLGERMNTEAFF	TGTGCCAGCAGCCCCCTGCTGGGCGAAAGAATGAACACTGAAGCTTTCTTT
TRBV10-3	NA	NA	TRBJ1-2	CAISDRGPYGYTF	TGTGCCATCAGTGATCGGGGTCCCTATGGCTACACCTTC
TRBV28	NA	NA	TRBJ2-7	CASEGTYEQYF	TGTGCCAGTGAGGGAACCTACGAGCAGTACTTC
TRBV6-1	NA	NA	TRBJ2-3	CASSGKARPDTQYF	TGTGCCAGCAGTGGGAAAGCCAGGCCAGATACGCAGTATTTT
TRBV7-9	NA	TRBD1	TRBJ1-1	CASTRGTGSTEAFF	TGTGCCAGCACCAGAGGGACAGGAAGCACTGAAGCTTTCTTT
TRBV5-6	once	NA	TRBJ2-6	CASSHSLQGIAGANVLTF	TGTGCCAGCAGCCACTCCCTACAGGGAATAGCTGGGGCCAACGTCCTGACTTTC